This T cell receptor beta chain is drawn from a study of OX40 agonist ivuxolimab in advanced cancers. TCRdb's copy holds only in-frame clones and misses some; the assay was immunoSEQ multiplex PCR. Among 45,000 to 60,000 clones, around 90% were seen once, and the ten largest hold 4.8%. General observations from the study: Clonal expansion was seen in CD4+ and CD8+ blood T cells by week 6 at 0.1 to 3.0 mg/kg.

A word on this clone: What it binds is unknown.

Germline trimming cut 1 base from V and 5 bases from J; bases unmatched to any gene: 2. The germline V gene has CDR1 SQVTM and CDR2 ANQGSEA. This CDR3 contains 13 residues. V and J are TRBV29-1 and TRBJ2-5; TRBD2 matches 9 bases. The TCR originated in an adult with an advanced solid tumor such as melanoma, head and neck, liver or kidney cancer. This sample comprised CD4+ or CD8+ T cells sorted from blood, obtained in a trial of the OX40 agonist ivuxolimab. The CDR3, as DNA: TGCAGCGTTGAAGGAGCGGGAGGTGAGACCCAGTACTTC. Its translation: CSVEGAGGETQYF.